Shown below are 20 T cell receptor beta chains from a single sample sequenced in a study of cytomegalovirus exposure and HLA in healthy donors. PCR involved 60 Vbeta and 13 Jbeta primers. The repertoire was sequenced with immunoSEQ multiplex PCR; TCRdb's copy has only in-frame clones and lacks some. The sample holds 100,000 to 150,000 clones; 75% to 85% are singletons and the top ten take 3.6%. The sequencing sample was made of PBMCs. The source is a man aged 35-49 years in good health and CMV-seronegative.

The rearrangement joins TRBV7-2 to TRBJ2-7, with D possibly TRBD1 on 5 matching bases. Germline V gene data show CDR1 as SGHTA and CDR2 as FQGNSA. The CDR3 extends over 16 amino acids. Trimming stripped 1 base from V and 2 bases from J, with 15 bases between. CDR3 sequence: CASSLVGQGRTYEQYF. The CDR3 DNA reads TGTGCCAGCAGCTTAGTCGGGCAGGGTAGGACCTACGAGCAGTACTTC.

This clone was recorded a few times. The gene calls are TRBV12-5 and TRBJ1-4; 7 bases line up with TRBD1. Germline V gives CDR1 LGHNT, CDR2 FRNRAP. The length of the CDR3 is 14 residues. V lost 5 bases and J lost 2; bases outside the gene matches: 2. The CDR3 DNA is TGTGCTAGTGGTATGGGACAGACTAATGAAAAACTGTTTTTT. Amino acids: CASGMGQTNEKLFF.

This chain links TRBV7-6 with TRBJ2-2; 9 nucleotides align to TRBD1. The CDR3 length is 15 residues. With 7 bases clipped from V and 2 bases from J, the junction kept 5 bases outside the gene matches. In germline, CDR1 is SGHVS, CDR2 FNYEAQ. CDR3 residues: CASKLQGANTGELFF. The CDR3 DNA sequence: TGTGCCAGCAAATTACAGGGGGCTAACACCGGGGAGCTGTTTTTT.

The chain uses TRBV18 and TRBJ2-3, with D perhaps TRBD1 (5 bases). Germline loops: CDR1 KGHSH, CDR2 LQKENI. V was clipped by 6 bases and J by 11 bases, with 15 bases between them. The length of the CDR3 is 12 residues. In nucleotides, the CDR3 is TGTGCCAGCTCGACGACAGTCTCGTGGCAGTATTTT. It specifies CASSTTVSWQYF.

The chain employs TRBV6-6 and TRBJ2-2; D remains ambiguous. The germline V gene has CDR1 MNHNY and CDR2 SVGAGI (reference sequence). This CDR3 has 12 residues. V was pared by 3 bases and J by 6 bases, with 5 bases between. Here the CDR3 reads CASSYIPGELFF. For the CDR3, the DNA is TGTGCCAGCAGTTATATCCCCGGGGAGCTGTTTTTT.

The CDR3 loop is CASSLNRDSYEQYF. The CDR3 DNA reads TGTGCCAGCAGCCTCAACAGGGATTCCTACGAGCAGTACTTC. The chain carries TRBV4-2 and TRBJ2-7; perhaps TRBD1 as D (6 bases). The CDR3 has 14 amino acids. The germline V gene encodes CDR1 LGHNA and CDR2 YNFKEQ. V was clipped by 4 bases and J by 1 base, with 11 bases between them.

This clone occurred once. The chain uses TRBV10-3 and TRBJ1-2; TRBD1 matches 10 bases. J gave up 6 bases and V 6 bases, and 4 bases lay outside the gene matches. This CDR3 is built from 13 residues. CDR1 and CDR2 (germline): ENHRY, SYGVKD. The CDR3 coding sequence is TGTGCCATCAGAGCCGGGACAGGGGATGGCTACACCTTC. Amino acids: CAIRAGTGDGYTF.

This clone has more than one count but fewer than ten. The chain is built from TRBV5-4 and TRBJ1-2; 9 bases are a match to TRBD1. CDR1 is SGHNT, CDR2 YYREEE, per germline (reference sequence). The CDR3 has 14 residues. V was clipped by 3 bases and J by 8 bases; unmatched bases: 8. The CDR3 sequence: CASSYPGQGDGYTF. CDR3 sequence (DNA): TGTGCCAGCAGCTACCCGGGACAGGGTGACGGCTACACCTTC.

A few counts support this clone. The V and J genes are TRBV6-1 and TRBJ2-7; D might be TRBD1 (6 bases). V lost 1 base, J lost 5 bases, and 15 bases lay in between. There are 15 residues in the CDR3. Germline-derived CDR1 and CDR2 are MNHNS and SASEGT. CDR3 DNA: TGTGCCAGCAGTGAAGGACATTGGACAGTGCACGAGCAGTACTTC. This codes for CASSEGHWTVHEQYF.

To note about this clone: The junction departs from germline at one end; a sequencing error may be responsible. The chain has TRBV7-9 and TRBJ2-5, with TRBD2 identical over 10 bases. The CDR3 length is 16 residues. The germline gives CDR1 SEHNR, CDR2 FQNEAQ (reference sequence). CDR3 in DNA: TGTTCCAGCTTGTTTCCGGCTAGCGGGGGACAAGAGACCCAGTACTTC. Amino acids: CSSLFPASGGQETQYF.

The chain employs TRBV9 and TRBJ2-2; TRBD1 matches at 8 bases. V shed 4 bases and J 6 bases; nucleotides not matched to a gene: 11. Germline values: CDR1 SGDLS, CDR2 YYNGEE. CDR3 length: 16 amino acids. The CDR3 sequence is CASSPRTGIEAGELFF. The CDR3 nucleotides read TGTGCCAGCAGCCCTAGGACAGGGATAGAGGCCGGGGAGCTGTTTTTT.

V usage is TRBV9 and J usage is TRBJ2-1, with 7 nucleotides matching TRBD2. Germline V gene data show CDR1 as SGDLS and CDR2 as YYNGEE. Trimming took 3 bases from V and 4 from J; bases not matched to a gene: 4. The length of the CDR3 is 14 residues. CDR3: CASSASGGYNEQFF. The CDR3 bases are TGTGCCAGCAGCGCTAGCGGAGGATACAATGAGCAGTTCTTC.

This clone has more than one count but fewer than ten. The chain couples TRBV5-1 to TRBJ2-3; D is unclear. Germline V gene lookup returns CDR1 SGHRS and CDR2 YFSETQ. The V gene lost 0 bases and the J gene lost 4 bases, with 3 bases spanning the gap. The CDR3 runs 12 residues. The CDR3 nucleotides read TGCGCCAGCAGCTTGGCTGCAGATACGCAGTATTTT. Its protein product is CASSLAADTQYF.

The chain is built from TRBV14 and TRBJ1-1, with TRBD1 matching 7 bases. Unmatched junction bases numbered 15, after V lost 3 bases and J lost 5 bases. Germline V CDR1 and CDR2: SGHDN, FVKESK. CDR3 length: 17 amino acids. The CDR3 protein is CASSQARQRQGRTEAFF. In DNA form, the CDR3 reads TGTGCCAGCAGCCAGGCCCGACAGAGACAGGGCCGGACTGAAGCTTTCTTT. Full variable domain (missing parts from reference TRBV14 and TRBJ1-1): EAGVTQFPSHSVIEKGQTVTLRCDPISGHDNLYWYRRVMGKEIKFLLHFVKESKQDESGMPNNRFLAERTGGTYSTLKVQPAELEDSGVYFCASSQARQRQGRTEAFFGQGTRLTVV.

The V call is TRBV5-1, the J call TRBJ1-1; D unclear. The CDR3 has 15 residues. Germline CDR1 is SGHRS and CDR2 is YFSETQ. V was clipped by 1 base and J by 1 base, with 11 bases between them. The CDR3 sequence: CASSLSTAGNTEAFF. DNA for the CDR3: TGCGCCAGCAGCTTGAGTACCGCGGGGAACACTGAAGCTTTCTTT.

The V and J genes are TRBV28 and TRBJ1-2; D is unclear. The V gene's germline CDR1 is MDHEN and CDR2 SYDVKM. This CDR3 is built from 11 residues. V was pared by 3 bases and J by 8 bases, with 7 bases between. The CDR3 here is CASSFPLGYTF. The CDR3 nucleotides are TGTGCCAGCAGTTTCCCGTTGGGCTACACCTTC.

This clone was found a few times. The chain recombines TRBV7-9 with TRBJ2-7, with D possibly TRBD2 on 5 matching bases. CDR3 length equals 14 residues. The germline V gene has CDR1 SEHNR and CDR2 FQNEAQ (reference sequence). V lost 4 bases, J lost 3 bases, and 13 bases lay in between. The CDR3 reads CASSSGLAIYEQYF. CDR3 bases: TGTGCCAGCAGCTCGGGCCTAGCTATCTACGAGCAGTACTTC.

This clone appeared once. The V gene is TRBV7-3, the J gene TRBJ2-2; 8 nucleotides match TRBD1. Trimming removed 6 bases from V and 0 bases from J; junction bases left unmatched: 12. The CDR3 is 18 amino acids. Germline V lookup: CDR1 SGHTA, CDR2 FQGTGA. The CDR3 DNA reads TGTGCCAGCAGTTATTATGGGGGACAGGACGCGAACACCGGGGAGCTGTTTTTT. Protein: CASSYYGGQDANTGELFF.

This clone occurred once. At one end the junction does not follow the germline gene, possibly because of a read error. The chain carries TRBV18 and TRBJ2-2; D is ambiguous. CDR3 length: 12 amino acids. Looked up from germline, CDR1 is KGHSH and CDR2 is LQKENI. The chain's CDR3 is CASSPNSGELFF. CDR3 DNA sequence: TGTGCCAGCTCACCGAACAGCGGGGAGCTGTTTTTT.

V and J are TRBV12-5 and TRBJ2-7; 8 nucleotides agree with TRBD1. With V trimmed by 1 base and J by 1 base, 3 bases remained unmatched. This CDR3 has 15 residues. Germline V lookup: CDR1 LGHNT, CDR2 FRNRAP. Here the CDR3 reads CASGLGRQGSYEQYF. The CDR3 region has the DNA TGTGCTAGTGGTTTGGGACGACAGGGGTCCTACGAGCAGTACTTC.